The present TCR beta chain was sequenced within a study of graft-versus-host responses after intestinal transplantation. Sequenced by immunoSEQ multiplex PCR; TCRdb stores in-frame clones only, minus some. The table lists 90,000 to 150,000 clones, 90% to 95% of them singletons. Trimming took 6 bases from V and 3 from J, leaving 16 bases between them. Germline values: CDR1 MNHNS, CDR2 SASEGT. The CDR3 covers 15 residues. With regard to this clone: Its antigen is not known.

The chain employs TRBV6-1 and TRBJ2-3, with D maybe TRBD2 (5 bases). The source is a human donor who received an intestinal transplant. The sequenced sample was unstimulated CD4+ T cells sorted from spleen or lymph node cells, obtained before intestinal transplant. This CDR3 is CASSGVGMGTDTQYF. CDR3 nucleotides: TGTGCCAGCAGCGGGGTGGGTATGGGGACAGATACGCAGTATTTT.